The 15 T cell receptor beta chains in this list originate from one sample, sequenced in a study of radiation and T cells in renal cell carcinoma. The time point was: baseline pretreatment blood. Treatment described: 15 Gy SBRT to primary tumor, nephrectomy 4 weeks later. The table came from immunoSEQ multiplex PCR; TCRdb's copy has only in-frame clones and leaves some out. In the table there are roughly 100,000 clones, around 88% of which are singletons. Sample: blood, taken from a patient whose treatment included radiotherapy and nephrectomy. The receptors were sampled from a man aged 45-65 years with renal cell carcinoma.

The chain couples TRBV7-6 to TRBJ2-3; D is possibly TRBD2 (6 bases). V lost 1 base and J 2 bases, leaving 16 bases between the germline ends. This CDR3 comprises 17 residues. The V gene's germline CDR1 is SGHVS and CDR2 FNYEAQ. The CDR3 DNA is TGTGCCAGCAGCTTAGAAGTCGTGCGGGATCTCACAGATACGCAGTATTTT. Its translation: CASSLEVVRDLTDTQYF. The full variable domain, completed using reference TRBV7-6 and TRBJ2-3, is GAGVSQSPRYKVTKRGQDVALRCDPISGHVSLYWYRQALGQGPEFLTYFNYEAQQDKSGLPNDRFSAERPEGSISTLTIQRTEQRDSAMYRCASSLEVVRDLTDTQYFGPGTRLTVL.

The rearrangement links TRBV30 to TRBJ1-4; no clear D. V lost 3 bases to trimming and J lost 8 bases, with 16 bases between them. The germline V gene has CDR1 GTSNPN and CDR2 SVGIG (reference sequence). The CDR3 length is 14 residues. Written as DNA, the CDR3 is TGTGCCTGGAGGACCCTCGCCCGAGGGGAAAAACTGTTTTTT. It specifies CAWRTLARGEKLFF.

This CDR3 is CASSSTPGQLLYEQFF. The DNA for the CDR3 is TGCGCCAGCAGCTCGACACCGGGACAGCTGCTCTATGAGCAGTTCTTC. V and J are TRBV5-1 and TRBJ2-1; 7 bases agree with TRBD1. CDR3 length: 16 amino acids. Trimming at V came to 3 bases and at J to 8 bases, leaving 14 bases not matched to a gene. Germline V gene lookup returns CDR1 SGHRS and CDR2 YFSETQ.

This sequence joins TRBV19 and TRBJ1-4; the D gene is possibly TRBD1 (5 bases). The CDR3 has 14 residues. Per the germline V gene, CDR1 is LNHDA and CDR2 is SQIVND (reference sequence). Trimming stripped 5 bases from V and 4 bases from J, with 11 bases between. CDR3 region: CASSSGRFNEKLFF. The DNA of the CDR3 is TGTGCCAGTAGTTCAGGGCGATTTAATGAAAAACTGTTTTTT.

The chain links TRBV6-6 to TRBJ1-5; D is possibly TRBD1 (6 bases). CDR1 MNHNY and CDR2 SVGAGI come from the germline V gene (reference sequence). This CDR3 contains 11 residues. V was cut by 5 bases and J by 8 bases, with 7 bases left in between. The CDR3 reads CASSPGEPQHF. The DNA of the CDR3 is TGTGCCAGCAGTCCAGGGGAGCCCCAGCATTTT.

This chain connects TRBV7-6 to TRBJ2-5, with TRBD2 matching 11 bases. The J segment lost 7 bases and the V segment lost 4 bases, leaving 11 bases of the junction unmatched. CDR3 length: 16 residues. Germline CDR1 reads SGHVS; CDR2 reads FNYEAQ. As DNA, the CDR3 is TGTGCCAGCAGCTACCTGACTAGCGGGGCAGGGGGGACCCAGTACTTC. This sequence encodes CASSYLTSGAGGTQYF.

The chain employs TRBV5-1 and TRBJ2-7; weak D call: TRBD2 (5 bases). Trimming stripped 0 bases from V and 1 base from J, with 14 bases between. This CDR3 region has 16 residues. Germline lookup yields CDR1 SGHRS and CDR2 YFSETQ. The CDR3 here is CASSLVGLEESYEQYF. The CDR3 nucleotides read TGCGCCAGCAGCTTGGTCGGGTTGGAGGAATCCTACGAGCAGTACTTC. Full variable domain (remainder filled in from reference TRBV5-1 and TRBJ2-7): KAGVTQTPRYLIKTRGQQVTLSCSPISGHRSVSWYQQTPGQGLQFLFEYFSETQRNKGNFPGRFSGRQFSNSRSEMNVSTLELGDSALYLCASSLVGLEESYEQYFGPGTRLTVT.

J is TRBJ2-1 and V is TRBV7-9, with 8 bases matching TRBD1. V lost 5 bases to trimming and J lost 6 bases; unmatched junction nucleotides: 3. CDR1 and CDR2 (germline): SEHNR, FQNEAQ (reference sequence). The CDR3 runs to 13 residues. The DNA of the CDR3 is TGTGCCAGCAGCCAGGGGGCGGTCAATGAGCAGTTCTTC. Protein: CASSQGAVNEQFF.

This clone was counted only a few times. The chain links TRBV18 to TRBJ1-3, with TRBD1 matching 8 bases. Germline CDR1 and CDR2: KGHSH and LQKENI. Losses at the gene ends were 4 bases for V and 2 bases for J; bases not matched to a gene: 1. This CDR3 spans 14 amino acids. The CDR3 DNA is TGTGCCAGCTCACTACAGGGGGCTGGAAACACCATATATTTT. Amino acids: CASSLQGAGNTIYF.

The V and J genes are TRBV29-1 and TRBJ2-5; 9 nucleotides agree with TRBD2. This CDR3 comprises 15 residues. Germline V gives CDR1 SQVTM, CDR2 ANQGSEA. V gave up 3 bases and J gave up 4 bases; unmatched junction bases: 9. In nucleotides, the CDR3 is TGCAGCGTTGATTTGCGCGGGAGGGCCACAGAGACCCAGTACTTC. It yields the protein CSVDLRGRATETQYF. Full variable domain (rest looked up from reference TRBV29-1 and TRBJ2-5): SAVISQKPSRDICQRGTSLTIQCQVDSQVTMMFWYRQQPGQSLTLIATANQGSEATYESGFVIDKFPISRPNLTFSTLTVSNMSPEDSSIYLCSVDLRGRATETQYFGPGTRLLVL.

The chain is built from TRBV28 and TRBJ2-2, with a possible D match to TRBD2 (6 bases). Per the germline V gene, CDR1 is MDHEN and CDR2 is SYDVKM. CDR3 size: 15 residues. Deletions cut 5 bases from V and 3 bases from J, with 13 bases between. The CDR3 sequence: CASSAAGLYTGELFF. CDR3 in DNA: TGTGCCAGCAGTGCGGCGGGGCTATACACCGGGGAGCTGTTTTTT.

The J gene is TRBJ1-1, the V gene TRBV7-9; tentatively, D is TRBD1 (5 bases). Trimming shortened V by 5 bases and J by 0 bases, and 19 bases separated the two germline ends. CDR3 length equals 17 residues. Germline CDR1 SEHNR, CDR2 FQNEAQ (reference sequence). The CDR3 coding sequence is TGTGCCAGCAGCATTCTTTGGGGCACTAACATGAACACTGAAGCTTTCTTT. This encodes CASSILWGTNMNTEAFF.

This chain uses TRBV6-5 with TRBJ1-2; possibly TRBD1 for D (6 bases). Trimming left V 0 bases short and J 1 base short, with 12 bases between. The CDR3 contains 16 residues. Germline V lookup: CDR1 MNHEY, CDR2 SVGAGI. CDR3 loop: CASSYSGPGVNYGYTF. The CDR3 DNA follows: TGTGCCAGCAGTTACTCGGGGCCAGGGGTTAACTATGGCTACACCTTC.

The sample holds one count of this clone. The J gene is TRBJ1-2, the V gene TRBV29-1; D may be TRBD1 (6 bases). Trimming pared 4 bases from V and 4 bases from J, leaving 13 bases between. CDR1 SQVTM and CDR2 ANQGSEA come from the germline V gene. This CDR3 is 13 amino acids long. CDR3 region: CSVGAGTLYGYTF. The CDR3 DNA sequence: TGCAGCGTTGGAGCCGGGACACTCTATGGCTACACCTTC.

This chain uses TRBV5-1 with TRBJ2-2; D gene uncertain. The CDR3 consists of 17 residues. Germline CDR1 reads SGHRS; CDR2 reads YFSETQ. Trimming removed 1 base at V and 0 bases at J, with 13 bases between. The CDR3 spells CASSLFMVPANTGELFF. The CDR3, as DNA: TGCGCCAGCAGCTTGTTCATGGTCCCAGCGAACACCGGGGAGCTGTTTTTT.